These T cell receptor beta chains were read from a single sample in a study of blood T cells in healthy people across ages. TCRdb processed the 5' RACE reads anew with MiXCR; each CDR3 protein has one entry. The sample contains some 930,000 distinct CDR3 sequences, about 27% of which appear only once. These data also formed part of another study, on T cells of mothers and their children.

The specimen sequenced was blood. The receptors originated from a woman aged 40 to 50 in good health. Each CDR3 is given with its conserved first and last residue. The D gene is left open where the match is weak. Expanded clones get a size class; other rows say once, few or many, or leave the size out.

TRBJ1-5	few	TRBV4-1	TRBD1	CASSQAGTGNQPQHF	TGCGCCAGCAGCCAAGCCGGGACAGGGAATCAGCCCCAGCATTTT
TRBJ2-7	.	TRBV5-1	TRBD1	CASSLAHGSGQGANEQYF	TGCGCCAGCAGCTTGGCACATGGATCGGGACAGGGGGCCAACGAGCAGTACTTC
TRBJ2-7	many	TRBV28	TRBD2	CASSLGGVTSYEQYF	TGTGCCAGCAGTTTAGGGGGGGTGACCTCCTACGAGCAGTACTTC
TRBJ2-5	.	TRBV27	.	CASSSGLGAQYF	TGTGCCAGCAGTTCAGGGCTTGGGGCCCAGTACTTC
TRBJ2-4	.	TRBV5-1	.	CASSLDGQGAKNIQYF	TGCGCCAGCAGCTTGGACGGCCAGGGAGCCAAAAACATTCAGTACTTC
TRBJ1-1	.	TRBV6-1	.	CASSEALRTEAFF	TGTGCCAGCAGTGAAGCGCTACGCACTGAAGCTTTCTTT
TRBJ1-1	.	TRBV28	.	CASSGQRRPEAFF	TGTGCCAGCAGCGGACAGCGGAGGCCTGAAGCTTTCTTT
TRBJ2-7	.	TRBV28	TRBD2	CASEDPGGGYEQYF	TGTGCCAGCGAGGATCCGGGGGGTGGCTACGAGCAGTACTTC
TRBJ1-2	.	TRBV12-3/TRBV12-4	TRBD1	CASSLSSTGVYGYTF	TGTGCCAGCAGCTTGAGTTCGACAGGGGTCTATGGCTACACCTTC
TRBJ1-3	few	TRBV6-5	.	CASSTGAHLTGNTIYF	TGTGCCAGCAGTACCGGGGCACACCTCACTGGAAACACCATATATTTT
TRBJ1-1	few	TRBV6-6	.	CASSSQDGNTEAFF	TGTGCCAGCAGTTCCCAGGACGGGAACACTGAAGCTTTCTTT